These 17 T cell receptor beta chains came from one sample sequenced in a study of cytomegalovirus exposure and HLA in healthy donors. PCR primers comprised 60 Vbeta and 13 Jbeta primers. Generated by immunoSEQ multiplex PCR, the TCRdb table keeps only in-frame clones and is missing some. The table lists approximately 43,000 clones. The sequenced sample consisted of PBMCs. The receptors were sampled from a woman in her thirties in good health and CMV-seronegative.

The chain recombines TRBV5-4 with TRBJ2-7, with D possibly TRBD1 on 5 matching bases. Germline CDR1 SGHNT, CDR2 YYREEE (reference sequence). V lost 2 bases and J 2 bases, leaving 11 bases between the germline ends. The CDR3 length is 14 residues. The CDR3 protein is CASSLGQGPYEQYF. The CDR3 DNA sequence: TGTGCCAGCAGCTTAGGGCAGGGCCCCTACGAGCAGTACTTC.

The CDR3, as DNA: TGTGCCACCAGCAGAGATATACGGGAGCAGTACTTC. This sequence encodes CATSRDIREQYF. V gene TRBV15 combines with J gene TRBJ2-7; no firm D call. This CDR3 comprises 12 residues. V dropped 0 bases and J dropped 7 bases, with 7 bases sitting between them. Per germline, CDR1 LNHNV and CDR2 YYDKDF (reference sequence).

V and J are TRBV29-1 and TRBJ1-1; D gene uncertain. CDR3 length: 14 amino acids. In germline, CDR1 is SQVTM, CDR2 ANQGSEA. V lost 4 bases to trimming and J lost 1 base, with 13 bases between them. CDR3 in amino acids: CSVGQASGNTEAFF. Written as DNA, the CDR3 is TGCAGCGTTGGACAAGCATCTGGGAACACTGAAGCTTTCTTT.

The chain combines TRBV4-1 with TRBJ2-1; D is uncertain. The CDR3 has 11 amino acids. The V gene's germline CDR1 is MGHRA and CDR2 YSYEKL. Trimming cost V 1 base and J 9 bases, with 4 bases left between them. CDR3 residues: CASSQGAEQFF. CDR3 sequence (DNA): TGCGCCAGCAGCCAAGGCGCTGAGCAGTTCTTC.

V and J are TRBV7-3 and TRBJ1-3; 7 bases line up with TRBD1. CDR3 length equals 13 residues. Germline CDR1 reads SGHTA; CDR2 reads FQGTGA. V shed 9 bases and J 2 bases; nucleotides not matched to a gene: 4. CDR3 DNA: TGTGCCAGTGGGACAGACGCTGGAAACACCATATATTTT. It specifies CASGTDAGNTIYF.

The chain employs TRBV28 and TRBJ2-7, with 10 nucleotides matching TRBD2. CDR1 MDHEN and CDR2 SYDVKM come from the germline V gene. The CDR3 extends over 15 amino acids. Trimming took 4 bases from V and 4 from J; bases not matched to a gene: 7. The CDR3 coding sequence is TGTGCCAGCAGTTCCTCTAGCGGGAGAGTGTACGAGCAGTACTTC. It is translated as CASSSSSGRVYEQYF.

This chain joins TRBV15 and TRBJ2-7; 10 nucleotides agree with TRBD2. The germline V gene encodes CDR1 LNHNV and CDR2 YYDKDF (reference sequence). The CDR3 spans 15 residues. Losses at the gene ends were 2 bases for V and 1 base for J; bases not matched to a gene: 2. The CDR3 bases are TGTGCCACCAGCAGACCTAGCGGGAGTTCCTACGAGCAGTACTTC. The encoded protein is CATSRPSGSSYEQYF.

The chain uses TRBV9 and TRBJ2-1; 7 bases match TRBD1. The CDR3 is 15 residues long. The germline gives CDR1 SGDLS, CDR2 YYNGEE. The V and J ends lost 0 bases and 4 bases, in that order; junction bases with no gene match: 4. Here the CDR3 DNA reads TGTGCCAGCAGCGTAGTCGGACAGGAATACAATGAGCAGTTCTTC. Its protein product is CASSVVGQEYNEQFF.

The chain carries TRBV5-1 and TRBJ1-1; possible D gene TRBD1, 5 bases. CDR1 SGHRS and CDR2 YFSETQ come from the germline V gene. The CDR3 is 14 amino acids. The V and J ends lost 4 bases and 5 bases respectively, with 15 bases between them. CDR3 protein: CASSRGGGDTEAFF. The DNA of the CDR3 is TGCGCCAGCAGCAGGGGAGGAGGTGATACTGAAGCTTTCTTT.

The chain employs TRBV28 and TRBJ2-1; D may be TRBD1 (6 bases). Trimming removed 6 bases from V and 0 bases from J, with 15 bases in between. CDR3 size: 16 residues. The germline gives CDR1 MDHEN, CDR2 SYDVKM. The DNA for the CDR3 is TGTGCCAGCAGCTCCATTACAGGGATCTCCTACAATGAGCAGTTCTTC. This sequence encodes CASSSITGISYNEQFF.

The rearrangement links TRBV11-3 to TRBJ2-1; 7 nucleotides align to TRBD2. Unmatched junction bases numbered 3, after V lost 1 base and J lost 3 bases. The CDR3 is made up of 15 amino acids. Germline V CDR1 and CDR2: SGHNT, YENEEA. CDR3 amino acids: CASSLGLADYNEQFF. CDR3 nucleotides: TGTGCCAGCAGCTTAGGGCTAGCGGACTACAATGAGCAGTTCTTC.

The chain is built from TRBV25-1 and TRBJ1-2; perhaps TRBD1 as D (6 bases). CDR1 and CDR2 (germline): MGHDK, SYGVNS. With 4 bases removed from V and 8 bases from J, the gap between germline ends came to 14 bases. This CDR3 is 13 amino acids long. CDR3 region: CASSAQGRKGYTF. CDR3 sequence (DNA): TGTGCCAGCAGTGCACAGGGCAGGAAAGGCTACACCTTC.

The genes are TRBV18 and TRBJ2-3, with 7 nucleotides matching TRBD2. The length of the CDR3 is 14 residues. From germline, CDR1 is KGHSH and CDR2 LQKENI. The trim removed 3 bases at V and 3 bases at J, leaving 3 bases unmatched. Here the CDR3 reads CASSPGTNTDTQYF. CDR3 nucleotide sequence: TGTGCCAGCTCACCCGGGACTAATACAGATACGCAGTATTTT.

CDR3 protein: CASSLASLRGRAEETQYF. DNA for the CDR3: TGTGCCAGCAGCTTAGCGTCGCTGAGAGGGAGGGCCGAGGAGACCCAGTACTTC. The V and J genes are TRBV7-6 and TRBJ2-5; 7 nucleotides agree with TRBD2. This CDR3 spans 18 amino acids. The germline CDR1 and CDR2 sequences are SGHVS and FNYEAQ. J was trimmed by 5 bases and V by 0 bases; bases with no gene match: 15.

V is TRBV29-1 and J is TRBJ2-5; possible D gene TRBD2, 6 bases. The germline V gene encodes CDR1 SQVTM and CDR2 ANQGSEA. The CDR3 runs 13 residues. Between the trimmed V and J ends, which lost 4 bases and 1 base, there was a span of 10 bases. CDR3 loop: CSVGSGVQETQYF. In DNA form, the CDR3 reads TGCAGCGTTGGATCGGGGGTCCAAGAGACCCAGTACTTC.

The V gene is TRBV7-6, the J gene TRBJ2-5; D not certain. Germline assignment: CDR1 SGHVS and CDR2 FNYEAQ. The CDR3 runs 14 residues. The V and J ends lost 1 base and 1 base respectively, with 7 bases between them. The CDR3 region is CASSLGGSQETQYF. DNA for the CDR3: TGTGCCAGCAGCTTAGGAGGCAGCCAAGAGACCCAGTACTTC.

This chain links TRBV7-9 with TRBJ2-3; D gene unclear. The germline V gene encodes CDR1 SEHNR and CDR2 FQNEAQ (reference sequence). Trimming left V 2 bases short and J 1 base short, with 10 bases between. The CDR3 runs to 15 residues. The CDR3 reads CASSLKTQGTDTQYF. The CDR3 DNA reads TGTGCCAGCAGCTTAAAAACCCAGGGCACAGATACGCAGTATTTT.